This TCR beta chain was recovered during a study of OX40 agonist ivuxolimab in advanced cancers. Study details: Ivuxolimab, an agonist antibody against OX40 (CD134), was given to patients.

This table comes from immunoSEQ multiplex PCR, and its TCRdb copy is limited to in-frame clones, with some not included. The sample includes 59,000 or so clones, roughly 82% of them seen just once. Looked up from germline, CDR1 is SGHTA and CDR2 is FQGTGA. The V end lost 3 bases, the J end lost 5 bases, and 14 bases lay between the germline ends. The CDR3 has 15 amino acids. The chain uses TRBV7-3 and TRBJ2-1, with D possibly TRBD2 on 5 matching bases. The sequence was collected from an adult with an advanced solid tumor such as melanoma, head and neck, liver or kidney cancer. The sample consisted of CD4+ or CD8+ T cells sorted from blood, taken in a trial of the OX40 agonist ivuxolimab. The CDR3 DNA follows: TGTGCCAGCAGCTTTGAAGGGAGAGGGAACAATGAGCAGTTCTTC. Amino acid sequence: CASSFEGRGNNEQFF.